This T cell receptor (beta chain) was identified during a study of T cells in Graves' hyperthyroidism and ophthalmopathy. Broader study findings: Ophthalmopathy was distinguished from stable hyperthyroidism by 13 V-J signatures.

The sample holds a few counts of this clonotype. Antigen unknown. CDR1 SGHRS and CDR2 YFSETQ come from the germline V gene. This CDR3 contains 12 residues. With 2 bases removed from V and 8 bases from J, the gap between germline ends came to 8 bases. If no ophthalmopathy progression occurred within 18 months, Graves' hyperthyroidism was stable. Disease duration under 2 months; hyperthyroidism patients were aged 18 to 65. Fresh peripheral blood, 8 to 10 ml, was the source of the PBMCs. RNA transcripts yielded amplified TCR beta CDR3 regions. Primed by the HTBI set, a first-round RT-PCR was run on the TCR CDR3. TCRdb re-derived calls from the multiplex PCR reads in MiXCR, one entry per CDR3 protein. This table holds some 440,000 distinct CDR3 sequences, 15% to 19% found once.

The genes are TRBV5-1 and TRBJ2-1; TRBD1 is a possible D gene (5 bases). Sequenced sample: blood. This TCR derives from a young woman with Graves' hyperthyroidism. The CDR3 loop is CASSFRVDEQFF. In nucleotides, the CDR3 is TGCGCCAGCAGCTTCAGGGTGGATGAGCAGTTCTTC.